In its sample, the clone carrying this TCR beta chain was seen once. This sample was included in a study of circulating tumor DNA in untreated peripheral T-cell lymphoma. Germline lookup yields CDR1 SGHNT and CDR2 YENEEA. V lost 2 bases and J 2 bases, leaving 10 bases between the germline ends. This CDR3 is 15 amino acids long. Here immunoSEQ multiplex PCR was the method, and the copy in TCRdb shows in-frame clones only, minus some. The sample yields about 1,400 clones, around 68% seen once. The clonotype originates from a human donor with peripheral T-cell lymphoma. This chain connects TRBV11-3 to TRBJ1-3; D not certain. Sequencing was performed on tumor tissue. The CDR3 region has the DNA TGTGCCAGCAGCTTATCCGCCGGACCTGGAAACACCATATATTTT. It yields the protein CASSLSAGPGNTIYF. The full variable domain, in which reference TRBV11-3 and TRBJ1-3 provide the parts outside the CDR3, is EAGVVQSPRYKIIEKKQPVAFWCNPISGHNTLYWYLQNLGQGPELLIRYENEEAVDDSQLPKDRFSAERLKGVDSTLKIQPAELGDSAVYLCASSLSAGPGNTIYFGEGSWLTVV.